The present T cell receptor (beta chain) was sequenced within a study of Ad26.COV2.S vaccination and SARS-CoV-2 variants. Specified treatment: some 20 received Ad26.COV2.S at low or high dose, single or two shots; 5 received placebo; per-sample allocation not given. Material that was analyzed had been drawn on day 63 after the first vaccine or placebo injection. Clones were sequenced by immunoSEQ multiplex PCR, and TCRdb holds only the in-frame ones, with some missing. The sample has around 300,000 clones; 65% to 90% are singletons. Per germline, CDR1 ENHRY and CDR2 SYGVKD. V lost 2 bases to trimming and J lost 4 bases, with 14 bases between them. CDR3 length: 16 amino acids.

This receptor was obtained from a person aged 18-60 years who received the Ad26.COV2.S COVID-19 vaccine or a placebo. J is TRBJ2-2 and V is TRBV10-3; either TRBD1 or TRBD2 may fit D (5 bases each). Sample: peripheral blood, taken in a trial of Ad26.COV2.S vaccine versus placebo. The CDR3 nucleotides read TGTGCCATCAGTGAGGGGGGTGTCTTGGGCACCGGGGAGCTGTTTTTT. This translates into CAISEGGVLGTGELFF.